The present entry profiles one T cell receptor beta chain with its context. Assay used: immunoSEQ multiplex PCR; TCRdb lists only in-frame clones, some missing. The sample yields 42,000 or so clones, about four fifths seen once. The data were taken from a study of radiotherapy plus CTLA-4 blockade in lung cancer. Germline assignment: CDR1 LGHNA and CDR2 YSLEER. The germline V and J ends were trimmed by 5 bases and 3 bases, with 19 bases remaining between them. The CDR3 sequence is 16 residues long. This receptor was identified in a human donor with non-small cell lung cancer that progressed on radiotherapy plus ipilimumab. The genes are TRBV4-3 and TRBJ1-2; D unresolved. The sample was peripheral blood, taken from a patient treated with radiotherapy plus ipilimumab. CDR3 sequence reads: CASSSAYPPGYYGYTF. CDR3 nucleotide sequence: TGCGCCAGCAGCTCGGCCTATCCCCCCGGGTACTATGGCTACACCTTC.